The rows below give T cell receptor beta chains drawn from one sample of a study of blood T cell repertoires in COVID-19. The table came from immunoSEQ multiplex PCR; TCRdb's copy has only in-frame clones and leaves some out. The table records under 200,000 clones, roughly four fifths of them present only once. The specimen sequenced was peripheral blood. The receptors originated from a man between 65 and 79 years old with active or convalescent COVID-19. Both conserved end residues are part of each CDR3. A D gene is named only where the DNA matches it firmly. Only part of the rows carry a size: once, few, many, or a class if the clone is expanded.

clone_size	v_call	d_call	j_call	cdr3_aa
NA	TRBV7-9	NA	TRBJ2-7	CASSLAGLSEQYF
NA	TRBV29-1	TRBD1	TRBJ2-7	CSAGDRGLEYF
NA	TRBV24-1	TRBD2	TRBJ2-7	CATSGSGAGKQYF
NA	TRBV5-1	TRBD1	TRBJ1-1	CASSPRDRAAEAFF
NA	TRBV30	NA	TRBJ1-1	CAWSSSSVGGGTEAFF
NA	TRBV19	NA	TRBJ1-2	CASKDSSSNGYTF
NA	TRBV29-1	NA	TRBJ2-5	CSTGPLGETQYF
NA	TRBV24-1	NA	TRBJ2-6	CATAKGQTSGANVLTF
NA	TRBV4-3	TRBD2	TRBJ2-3	CASSTRTSSDTQYF
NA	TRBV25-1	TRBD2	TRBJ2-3	CASSESGRGTDTQYF
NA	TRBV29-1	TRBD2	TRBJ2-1	CSVSGLASSNEQFF
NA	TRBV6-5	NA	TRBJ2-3	CASSYSSPNTDTQYF
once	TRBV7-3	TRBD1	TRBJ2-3	CASSSGQGRDTQYF
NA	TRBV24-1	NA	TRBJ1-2	CATSGDRNYGYTF
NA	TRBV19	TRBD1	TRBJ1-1	CASKALGQGAGNTEAFF
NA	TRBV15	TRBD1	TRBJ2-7	CATSRERTGTYEQYF
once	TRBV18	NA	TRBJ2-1	CASSPPGQGRNNEQFF
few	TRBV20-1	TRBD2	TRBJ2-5	CSASLPGGRQETQYF
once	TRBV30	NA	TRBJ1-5	CAWSSTGLPNQPQHF
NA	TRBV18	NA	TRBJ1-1	CASSPTTRDTIAFF
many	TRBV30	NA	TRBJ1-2	CAWSLDEGGYTF
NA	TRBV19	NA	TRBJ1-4	CASSPGRYEKLFF
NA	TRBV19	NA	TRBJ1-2	CASSIAHRDGYTF
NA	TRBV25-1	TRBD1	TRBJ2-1	CASSEDRGPSYNEQFF
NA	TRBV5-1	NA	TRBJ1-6	CASGEGTYNSPLHF
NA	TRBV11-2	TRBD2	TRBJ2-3	CASEPLASGKDTQYF
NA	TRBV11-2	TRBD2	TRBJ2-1	CASSLVPSGWRDEQFF
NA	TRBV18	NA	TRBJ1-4	CASSTHRDPGEKLFF
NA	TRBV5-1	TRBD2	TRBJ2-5	CASSRGLVQETQYF
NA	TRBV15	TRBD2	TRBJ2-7	CATSRGQRGGLYEQYF
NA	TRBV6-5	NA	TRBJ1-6	CASSYKQGKNSPLHF
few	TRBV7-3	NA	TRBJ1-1	CASSLGHSNTEAFF
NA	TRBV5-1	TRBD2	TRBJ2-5	CASSWSGTTKETQYF
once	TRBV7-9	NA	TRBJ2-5	CASSLTVGETQYF
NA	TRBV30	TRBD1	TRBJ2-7	CAWREKQGKGEQYF
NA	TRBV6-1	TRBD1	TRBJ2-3	CASSEGQGASADTQYF
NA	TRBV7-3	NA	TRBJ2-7	CASSLSGQSYEQYF
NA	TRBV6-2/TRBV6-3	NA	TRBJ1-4	CASSRAGLFATNEKLFF
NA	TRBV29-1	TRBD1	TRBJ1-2	CSVERGRGVGGYTF
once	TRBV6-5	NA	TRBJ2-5	CASSYSTRGETQYF
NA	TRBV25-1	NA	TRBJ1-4	CASSELGKGVTNEKLFF
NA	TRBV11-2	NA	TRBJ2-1	CASTLPRLPYNEQFF
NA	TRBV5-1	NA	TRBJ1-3	CASSLAVGAWGSGNTIYF
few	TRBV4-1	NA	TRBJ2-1	CASSQDGTYNEQFF
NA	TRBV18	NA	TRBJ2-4	CASSPPIGGGAKNIQYF
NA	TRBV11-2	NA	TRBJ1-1	CASSRTQGPNTEAFF
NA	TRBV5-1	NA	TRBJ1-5	CASSVYGQINQPQHF
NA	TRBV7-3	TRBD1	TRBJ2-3	CASSKDRNTDTQYF
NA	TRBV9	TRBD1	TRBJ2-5	CASSVGQGASQETQYF
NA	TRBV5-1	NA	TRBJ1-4	CASSLDIGGTNEKLFF
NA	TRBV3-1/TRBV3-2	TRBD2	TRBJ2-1	CASSQVRKASGPSSYNEQFF